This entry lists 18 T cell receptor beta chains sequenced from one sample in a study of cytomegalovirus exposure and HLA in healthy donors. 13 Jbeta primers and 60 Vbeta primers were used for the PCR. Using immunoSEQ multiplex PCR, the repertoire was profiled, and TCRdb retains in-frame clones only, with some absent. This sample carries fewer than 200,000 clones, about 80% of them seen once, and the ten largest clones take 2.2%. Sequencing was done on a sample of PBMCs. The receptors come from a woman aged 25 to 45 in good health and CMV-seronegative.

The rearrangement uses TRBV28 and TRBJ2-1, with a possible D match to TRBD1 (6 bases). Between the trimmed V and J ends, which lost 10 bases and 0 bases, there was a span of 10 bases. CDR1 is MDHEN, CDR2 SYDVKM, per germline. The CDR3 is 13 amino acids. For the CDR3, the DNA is TGTGCCATAGGACAGAGCTCCTACAATGAGCAGTTCTTC. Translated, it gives CAIGQSSYNEQFF.

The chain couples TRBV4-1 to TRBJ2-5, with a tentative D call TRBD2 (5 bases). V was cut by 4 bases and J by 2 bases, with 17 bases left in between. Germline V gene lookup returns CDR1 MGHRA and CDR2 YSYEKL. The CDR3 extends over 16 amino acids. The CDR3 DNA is TGCGCCAGCAGCCCCCCCTCACCGACGGGGCAAGAGACCCAGTACTTC. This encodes CASSPPSPTGQETQYF.

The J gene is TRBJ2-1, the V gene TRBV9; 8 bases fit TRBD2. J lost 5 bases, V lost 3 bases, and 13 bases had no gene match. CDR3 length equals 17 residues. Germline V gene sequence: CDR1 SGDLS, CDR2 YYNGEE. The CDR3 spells CASSAPLGGGNHNEQFF. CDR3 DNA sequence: TGTGCCAGCAGCGCACCGCTGGGCGGGGGGAATCACAATGAGCAGTTCTTC.

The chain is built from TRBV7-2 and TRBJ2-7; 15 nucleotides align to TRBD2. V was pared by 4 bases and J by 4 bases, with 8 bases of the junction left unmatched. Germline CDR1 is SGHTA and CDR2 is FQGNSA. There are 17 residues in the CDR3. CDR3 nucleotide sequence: TGTGCCAGCAGCTCAGAATTCGGACTAGCGGGAGGGTACGAGCAGTACTTC. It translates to CASSSEFGLAGGYEQYF. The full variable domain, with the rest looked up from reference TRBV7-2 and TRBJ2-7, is GAGVSQSPSNKVTEKGKDVELRCDPISGHTALYWYRQSLGQGLEFLIYFQGNSAPDKSGLPSDRFSAERTGGSVSTLTIQRTQQEDSAVYLCASSSEFGLAGGYEQYFGPGTRLTVT.

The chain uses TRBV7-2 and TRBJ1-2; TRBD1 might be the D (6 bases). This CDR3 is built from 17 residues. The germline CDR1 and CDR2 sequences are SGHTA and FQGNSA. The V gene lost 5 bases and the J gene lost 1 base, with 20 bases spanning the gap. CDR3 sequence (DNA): TGTGCCAGCAGCCCTGTCAGGGGCGTAGGGGTTAACTATGGCTACACCTTC. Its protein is CASSPVRGVGVNYGYTF.

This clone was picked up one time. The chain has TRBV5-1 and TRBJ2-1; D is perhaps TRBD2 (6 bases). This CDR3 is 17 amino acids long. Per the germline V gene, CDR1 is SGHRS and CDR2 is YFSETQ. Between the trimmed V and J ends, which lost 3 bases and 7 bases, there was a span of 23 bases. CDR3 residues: CASSSPILTLASNEQFF. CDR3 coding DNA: TGCGCCAGCAGCTCCCCGATATTAACACTAGCTTCTAATGAGCAGTTCTTC.

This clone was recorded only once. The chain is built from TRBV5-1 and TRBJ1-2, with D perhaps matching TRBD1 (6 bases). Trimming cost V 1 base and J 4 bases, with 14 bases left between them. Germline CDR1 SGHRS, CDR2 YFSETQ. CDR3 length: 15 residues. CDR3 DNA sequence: TGCGCCAGCAGCTTGTCAGGGGAAGGGGGCTATGGCTACACCTTC. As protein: CASSLSGEGGYGYTF.

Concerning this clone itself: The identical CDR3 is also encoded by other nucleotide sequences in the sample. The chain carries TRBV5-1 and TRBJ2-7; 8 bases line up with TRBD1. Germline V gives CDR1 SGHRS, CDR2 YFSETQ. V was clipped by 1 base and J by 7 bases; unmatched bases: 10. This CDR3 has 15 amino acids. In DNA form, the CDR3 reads TGCGCCAGCAGCTTGAGGACAGGGCCATTGGTGGAGCAGTACTTC. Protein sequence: CASSLRTGPLVEQYF.

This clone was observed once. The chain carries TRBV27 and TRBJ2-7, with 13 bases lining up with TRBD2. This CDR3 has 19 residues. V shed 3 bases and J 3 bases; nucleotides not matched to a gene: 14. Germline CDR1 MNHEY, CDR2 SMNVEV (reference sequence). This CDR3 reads CASSLKLPGTSGKSYEQYF. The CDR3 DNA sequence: TGTGCCAGCAGTTTGAAATTACCCGGGACTAGCGGGAAGAGCTACGAGCAGTACTTC.

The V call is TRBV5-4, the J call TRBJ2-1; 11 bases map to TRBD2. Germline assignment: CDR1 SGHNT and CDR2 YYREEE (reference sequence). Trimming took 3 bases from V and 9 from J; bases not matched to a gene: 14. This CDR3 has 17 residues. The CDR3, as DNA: TGTGCCAGCAGCTCCGGAGGTCTAGCGGGGGGACTTCCTGAGCAGTTCTTC. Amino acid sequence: CASSSGGLAGGLPEQFF.

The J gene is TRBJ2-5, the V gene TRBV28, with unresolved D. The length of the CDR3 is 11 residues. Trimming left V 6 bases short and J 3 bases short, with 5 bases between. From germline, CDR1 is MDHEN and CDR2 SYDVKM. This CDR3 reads CASSVKETQYF. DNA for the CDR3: TGTGCCAGCAGCGTAAAAGAGACCCAGTACTTC.

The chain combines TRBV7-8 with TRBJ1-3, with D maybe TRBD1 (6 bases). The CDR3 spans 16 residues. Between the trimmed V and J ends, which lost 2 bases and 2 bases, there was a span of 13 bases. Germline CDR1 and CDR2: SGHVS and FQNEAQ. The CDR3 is CASSLQGSLAGNTIYF. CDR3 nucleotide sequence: TGTGCCAGCAGCTTACAGGGGTCTTTGGCTGGAAACACCATATATTTT.

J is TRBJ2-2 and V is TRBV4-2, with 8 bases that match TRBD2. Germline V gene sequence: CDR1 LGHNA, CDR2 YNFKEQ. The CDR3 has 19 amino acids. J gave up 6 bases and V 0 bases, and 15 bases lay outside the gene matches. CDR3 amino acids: CASSQERGLAGRQAGELFF. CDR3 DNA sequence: TGTGCCAGCAGCCAAGAACGTGGTCTAGCGGGCCGGCAAGCCGGGGAGCTGTTTTTT.

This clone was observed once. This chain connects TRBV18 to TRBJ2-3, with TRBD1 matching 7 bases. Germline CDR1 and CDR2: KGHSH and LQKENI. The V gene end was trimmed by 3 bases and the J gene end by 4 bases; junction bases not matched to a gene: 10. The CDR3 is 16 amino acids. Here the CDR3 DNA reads TGTGCCAGCTCACCGAGGACAGGTTTCACCTCAGATACGCAGTATTTT. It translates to CASSPRTGFTSDTQYF.

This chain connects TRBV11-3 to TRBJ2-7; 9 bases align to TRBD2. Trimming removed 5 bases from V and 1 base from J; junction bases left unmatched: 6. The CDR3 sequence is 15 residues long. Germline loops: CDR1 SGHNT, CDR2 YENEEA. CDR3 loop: CASSPGTSSSYEQYF. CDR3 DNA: TGTGCCAGCAGCCCAGGGACTAGCAGTTCCTACGAGCAGTACTTC. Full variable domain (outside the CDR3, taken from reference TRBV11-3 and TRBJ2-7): EAGVVQSPRYKIIEKKQPVAFWCNPISGHNTLYWYLQNLGQGPELLIRYENEEAVDDSQLPKDRFSAERLKGVDSTLKIQPAELGDSAVYLCASSPGTSSSYEQYFGPGTRLTVT.

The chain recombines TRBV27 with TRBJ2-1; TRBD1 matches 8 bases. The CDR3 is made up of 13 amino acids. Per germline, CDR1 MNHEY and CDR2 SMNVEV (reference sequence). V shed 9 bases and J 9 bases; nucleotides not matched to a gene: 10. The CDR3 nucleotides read TGTGCCAGTAAGGGACAGGTCTTTGGTGAGCAGTTCTTC. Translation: CASKGQVFGEQFF.

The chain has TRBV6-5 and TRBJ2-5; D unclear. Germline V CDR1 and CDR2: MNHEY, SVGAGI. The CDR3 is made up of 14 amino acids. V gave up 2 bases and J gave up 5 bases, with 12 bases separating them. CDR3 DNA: TGTGCCAGCAGTTACATCCCGTTCTCGGAGACCCAGTACTTC. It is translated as CASSYIPFSETQYF.

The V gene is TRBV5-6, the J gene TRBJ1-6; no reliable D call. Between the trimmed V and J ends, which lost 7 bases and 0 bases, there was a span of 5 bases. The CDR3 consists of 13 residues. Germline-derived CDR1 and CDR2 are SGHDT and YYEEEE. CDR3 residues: CASGNSYNSPLHF. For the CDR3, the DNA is TGTGCCAGCGGCAACTCCTATAATTCACCCCTCCACTTT. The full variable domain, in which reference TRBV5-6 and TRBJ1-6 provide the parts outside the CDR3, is DAGVTQSPTHLIKTRGQQVTLRCSPKSGHDTVSWYQQALGQGPQFIFQYYEEEERQRGNFPDRFSGHQFPNYSSELNVNALLLGDSALYLCASGNSYNSPLHFGNGTRLTVT.